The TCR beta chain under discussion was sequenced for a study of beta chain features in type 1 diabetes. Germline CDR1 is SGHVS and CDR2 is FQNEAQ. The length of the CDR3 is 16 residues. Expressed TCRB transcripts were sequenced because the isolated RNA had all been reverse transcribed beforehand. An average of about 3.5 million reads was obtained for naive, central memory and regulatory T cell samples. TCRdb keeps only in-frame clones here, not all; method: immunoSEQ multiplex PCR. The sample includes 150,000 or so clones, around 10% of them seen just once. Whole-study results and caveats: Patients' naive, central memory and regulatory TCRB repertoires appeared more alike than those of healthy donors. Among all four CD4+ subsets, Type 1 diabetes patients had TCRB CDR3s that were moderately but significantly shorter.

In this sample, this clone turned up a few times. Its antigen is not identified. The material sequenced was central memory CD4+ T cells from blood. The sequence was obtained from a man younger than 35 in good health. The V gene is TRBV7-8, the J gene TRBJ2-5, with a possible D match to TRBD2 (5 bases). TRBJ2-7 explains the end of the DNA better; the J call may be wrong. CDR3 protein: CASSLSVGESSYEQYF. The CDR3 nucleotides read TGTGCCAGCAGCTTAAGCGTCGGGGAGAGCTCCTACGAGCAGTACTTC.